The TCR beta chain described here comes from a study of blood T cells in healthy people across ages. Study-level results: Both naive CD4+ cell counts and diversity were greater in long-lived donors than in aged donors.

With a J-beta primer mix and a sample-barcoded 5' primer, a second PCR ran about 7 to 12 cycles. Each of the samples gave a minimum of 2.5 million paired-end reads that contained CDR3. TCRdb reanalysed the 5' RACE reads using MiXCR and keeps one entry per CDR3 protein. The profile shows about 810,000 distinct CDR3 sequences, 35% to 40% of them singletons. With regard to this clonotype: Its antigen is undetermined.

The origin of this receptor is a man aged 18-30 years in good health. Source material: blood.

CDR3 amino acids: CASSEIGGGVGELFF. DNA for the CDR3: TGTGCCAGCAGTGAAATCGGGGGGGGCGTCGGGGAGCTGTTTTTT. V and J are TRBV2 and TRBJ2-2, with TRBD2 identical over 8 bases. Germline loops: CDR1 SNHLY, CDR2 FYNNEI. The CDR3 contains 15 residues. Germline trimming cut 2 bases from V and 7 bases from J; bases unmatched to any gene: 6.